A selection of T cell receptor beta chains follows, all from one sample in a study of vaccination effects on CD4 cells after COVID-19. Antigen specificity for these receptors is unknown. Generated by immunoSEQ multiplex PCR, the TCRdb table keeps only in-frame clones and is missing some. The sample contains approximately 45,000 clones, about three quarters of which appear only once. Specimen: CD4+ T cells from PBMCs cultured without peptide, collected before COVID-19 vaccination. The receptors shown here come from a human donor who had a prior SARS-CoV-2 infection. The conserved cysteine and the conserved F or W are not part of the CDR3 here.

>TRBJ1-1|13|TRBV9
ASTAGGTMNTEAF
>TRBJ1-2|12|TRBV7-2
ASSLGQAIYGYT
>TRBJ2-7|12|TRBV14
ATPVAGGSYEQY
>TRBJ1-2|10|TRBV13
ASSLAGYGYT
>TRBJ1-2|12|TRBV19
ASSTRSQGSGYT
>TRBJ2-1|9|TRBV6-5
ATGQNNEQF
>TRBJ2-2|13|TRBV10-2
ASSGTSGLFGELF
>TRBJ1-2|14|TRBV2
ASSDGTGPTNYGYT
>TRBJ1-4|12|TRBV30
AWRGGVTTEKLF
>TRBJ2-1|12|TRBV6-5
ASSYGRPNNEQF
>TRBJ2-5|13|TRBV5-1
ASRPEPQYQETQY
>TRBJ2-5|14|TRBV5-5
ASSLIWRTVQETQY
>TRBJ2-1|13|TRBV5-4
ASSPLAELNNEQF
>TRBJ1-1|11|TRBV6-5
ASRRGLVDEAF
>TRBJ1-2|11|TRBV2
AGERTGIAGYT
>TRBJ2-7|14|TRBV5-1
ASSPYPGLAGIEQY
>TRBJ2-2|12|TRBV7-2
ASSLEFSTGELF
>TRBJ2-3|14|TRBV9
ASSVDLAGRTDTQY
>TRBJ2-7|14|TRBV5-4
ASQTGVSQSGSEQY
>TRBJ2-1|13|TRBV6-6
ASKKASGGANEQF
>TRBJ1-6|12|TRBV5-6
ASSLVMNDSPLH
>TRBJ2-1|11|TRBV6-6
ASISDFYNEQF
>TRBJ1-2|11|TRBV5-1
ASSPGVNYGYT
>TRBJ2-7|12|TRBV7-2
ASSSRRNAYEQY
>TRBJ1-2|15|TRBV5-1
ASSLGLVGRSNYGYT
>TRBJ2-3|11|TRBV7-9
ASSLFEGDTQY